This T cell receptor beta chain was captured in a study of early T cells in non-severe SARS-CoV-2 infection. The wider study: With bulk RNA from unsorted whole blood as input, sequencing yielded unpaired chains. Study results and limitations: Sequences matched to VDJdb favored anti-spike CD8 responses, while private and CD4 specificities were missed.

Unique molecular identifiers were attached to individual cDNA molecules. In TCRdb, the 5' RACE reads were re-called with MiXCR into one record per CDR3 protein. Of under 70,000 distinct CDR3 sequences in the sample, approximately 6.1% were seen once. Trimming took off 4 bases at V and 4 bases at J, with 17 bases between the two ends. This CDR3 region has 16 residues. In this sample, this clonotype turned up many times. Its target is unknown. This receptor was obtained from an adult who was a healthcare worker with PCR-confirmed SARS-CoV-2 infection or an uninfected control (not recorded which). Sequences were derived from whole blood, sampled at baseline. The rearrangement joins TRBV12-3 or TRBV12-4 to TRBJ1-5, with TRBD1 as a possible D gene (6 bases). CDR3 nucleotide sequence: TGTGCCAGCAGTTCCAGGGGCCTCCCTAATAATCAGCCCCAGCATTTT. Protein: CASSSRGLPNNQPQHF.